Below, 32 T cell receptor beta chains from the same sample are listed, as sequenced in a study of CD8 T cells in ankylosing spondylitis (dated by TCRdb to about 2017). Overall study outcomes, separate from this receptor: Blood from ankylosing spondylitis patients appeared to be characterized by a TCR beta motif composed of eight highly homologous amino acid variants.

Library prep was done by 5' RACE. Sequencing relied on an Illumina HiSeq 2500. TCRdb reprocessed the public reads (quality trimming at Q25 with fastp, clone calling with MiXCR) and kept in-frame beta chains. For every CDR3 protein sequence, its rows merge into one entry that carries the most common genes and DNA. A total of fewer than 500,000 distinct CDR3 sequences appear in this sample, 20% to 30% of them only once. Over 0.8% of the sample is in the top ten clones. Antigens of these TCRs are unknown. Sequencing was carried out using blood, either unsorted or a sorted T cell fraction (not recorded which). The origin of the receptors is a male donor with ankylosing spondylitis.

Only a few counts were recorded for this clonotype. The rearrangement links TRBV6-5 to TRBJ1-6; no firm D call. Trimming stripped 1 base from V and 7 bases from J, with 8 bases between. The germline gives CDR1 MNHEY, CDR2 SVGAGI. The length of the CDR3 is 14 residues. The CDR3 DNA follows: TGTGCCAGCAGTTACTACGGGGAAAATTCACCCCTCCACTTT. This gives the protein CASSYYGENSPLHF.

This clonotype was found once. The chain has TRBV5-6 and TRBJ2-5; 7 bases map to TRBD2. Trimming at V came to 4 bases and at J to 2 bases, leaving 11 bases not matched to a gene. CDR1 and CDR2 (germline): SGHDT, YYEEEE. The CDR3 runs 16 residues. The chain's CDR3 is CASSNLASGGQETQYF. DNA for the CDR3: TGTGCCAGCAGCAACCTGGCTAGCGGAGGACAAGAGACCCAGTACTTC.

This clonotype was seen repeatedly, ten times or more. This chain joins TRBV7-9 and TRBJ2-3; D may match TRBD1 or TRBD2 (5 bases each). This CDR3 region has 14 residues. The V gene lost 5 bases and the J gene lost 6 bases, with 15 bases spanning the gap. Germline V gives CDR1 SEHNR, CDR2 FQNEAQ (reference sequence). The CDR3 loop is CASSRGTAADTQYF. CDR3 in DNA: TGTGCCAGCAGCCGTGGGACGGCGGCGGATACGCAGTATTTT.

The chain combines TRBV7-9 with TRBJ2-1, with 10 bases identical to TRBD1. Germline V gene sequence: CDR1 SEHNR, CDR2 FQNEAQ (reference sequence). Germline trimming cut 4 bases from V and 2 bases from J; bases unmatched to any gene: 5. CDR3 length: 16 residues. The CDR3 is CASSSRQGAPYNEQFF. CDR3 nucleotides: TGTGCCAGCAGCTCGCGACAGGGGGCCCCCTACAATGAGCAGTTCTTC.

The chain is built from TRBV12-3 or TRBV12-4 and TRBJ1-2; D remains ambiguous. There are 14 residues in the CDR3. V was pared by 4 bases and J by 2 bases, with 11 bases between. Here the CDR3 reads CASSSNTANYGYTF. The DNA of the CDR3 is TGTGCCAGCAGTTCGAACACCGCCAACTATGGCTACACCTTC.

The rearrangement uses TRBV11-2 and TRBJ2-3, with D possibly matching TRBD1 (7 bases). CDR3 length: 19 amino acids. V lost 1 base to trimming and J lost 2 bases, with 22 bases between them. Germline lookup yields CDR1 SGHAT and CDR2 FQNNGV. This CDR3 reads CASSLVRGVRVGHTDTQYF. The DNA for the CDR3 is TGTGCCAGCAGCTTAGTCAGGGGGGTGAGGGTGGGACACACAGATACGCAGTATTTT. The full variable domain, rest sourced from reference TRBV11-2 and TRBJ2-3, is EAGVAQSPRYKIIEKRQSVAFWCNPISGHATLYWYQQILGQGPKLLIQFQNNGVVDDSQLPKDRFSAERLKGVDSTLKIQPAKLEDSAVYLCASSLVRGVRVGHTDTQYFGPGTRLTVL.

The rearrangement joins TRBV20-1 to TRBJ1-2, with 7 nucleotides matching TRBD1. The CDR3 is made up of 12 amino acids. Germline assignment: CDR1 DFQATT and CDR2 SNEGSKA (reference sequence). J was trimmed by 4 bases and V by 3 bases; bases with no gene match: 2. In nucleotides, the CDR3 is TGCAGTGCTAGTGGACAGGTCTATGGCTACACCTTC. This gives the protein CSASGQVYGYTF.

This clonotype was counted ten times or more. CDR3 residues: CASSFTGYTEAFF. In nucleotides, the CDR3 is TGTGCCAGCAGTTTTACAGGGTACACTGAAGCTTTCTTT. This chain joins TRBV12-3 or TRBV12-4 and TRBJ1-1, with D tentatively TRBD1 (6 bases). The germline V and J ends were trimmed by 3 bases and 3 bases, with 8 bases remaining between them. CDR3 size: 13 residues.

The chain uses TRBV20-1 and TRBJ1-2; 8 bases match TRBD1. Trimming at V came to 0 bases and at J to 4 bases, leaving 7 bases not matched to a gene. Looked up from germline, CDR1 is DFQATT and CDR2 is SNEGSKA (reference sequence). The CDR3 spans 15 residues. CDR3 sequence reads: CSARDPPGGSYGYTF. In DNA form, the CDR3 reads TGCAGTGCTAGAGATCCCCCAGGGGGCTCCTATGGCTACACCTTC.

This clonotype was seen only a few times. The chain is built from TRBV15 and TRBJ2-7; D is undetermined. The CDR3 is made up of 14 amino acids. V was trimmed by 2 bases and J by 0 bases, leaving 8 bases between them. Germline V CDR1 and CDR2: LNHNV, YYDKDF (reference sequence). The CDR3 coding sequence is TGTGCCACCAGCAGATCGTTGGACTCCTACGAGCAGTACTTC. Protein sequence: CATSRSLDSYEQYF.

This clonotype was seen only a few times. CDR3 nucleotide sequence: TGTGCCAGCAGCTCAACAGGGTCCGATACGCAGTATTTT. It yields the protein CASSSTGSDTQYF. The chain employs TRBV11-2 and TRBJ2-3; D possibly corresponds to TRBD1 (6 bases). The CDR3 spans 13 residues. In germline, CDR1 is SGHAT, CDR2 FQNNGV. Trimming took 4 bases from V and 6 from J, leaving 11 bases between them.

This clonotype was counted between two and nine times. The CDR3 loop reads CASSQDYQNTEAFF. The CDR3 bases are TGTGCCAGCAGCCAAGATTACCAGAACACTGAAGCTTTCTTT. The chain is built from TRBV3-1 and TRBJ1-1; D is ambiguous. V was cut by 0 bases and J by 1 base, with 6 bases left in between. The CDR3 loop spans 14 amino acids. The germline CDR1 and CDR2 sequences are LGHDT and YNNKEL (reference sequence).

This clonotype was counted only a few times. The chain couples TRBV12-3 or TRBV12-4 to TRBJ2-2; the match to TRBD1 covers 9 bases. The CDR3 length is 14 residues. V was clipped by 6 bases and J by 4 bases; unmatched bases: 3. The CDR3 sequence: CASSRTGATGELFF. Here the CDR3 DNA reads TGTGCCAGCAGCCGGACAGGGGCCACCGGGGAGCTGTTTTTT.

This clonotype was detected only a few times. The chain is built from TRBV18 and TRBJ2-5; D might be TRBD1 (6 bases). V lost 6 bases to trimming and J lost 2 bases, with 10 bases between them. The CDR3 is made up of 13 amino acids. Germline V CDR1 and CDR2: KGHSH, LQKENI. The CDR3 spells CASSQGWQETQYF. Written as DNA, the CDR3 is TGTGCCAGCTCTCAGGGGTGGCAAGAGACCCAGTACTTC.

The rearrangement uses TRBV20-1 and TRBJ1-5, with D tentatively TRBD1 (5 bases). V gave up 1 base and J gave up 3 bases, with 16 bases separating them. Germline values: CDR1 DFQATT, CDR2 SNEGSKA (reference sequence). The CDR3 spans 16 residues. CDR3 DNA sequence: TGCAGTGCTAGAGGGGGCGGAGCTGACCTCAATCAGCCCCAGCATTTT. It codes for CSARGGGADLNQPQHF.

The chain joins TRBV12-3 or TRBV12-4 to TRBJ1-6; 8 bases align to TRBD1. This CDR3 contains 20 residues. V lost 6 bases and J lost 4; bases outside the gene matches: 20. The CDR3 here is CASSRRPGQVETPYNSPLHF. CDR3 DNA sequence: TGTGCCAGCAGCCGCCGACCGGGACAGGTCGAAACCCCTTATAATTCACCCCTCCACTTT.

This clonotype was picked up a small number of times. The chain has TRBV25-1 and TRBJ2-2; tentative D call: TRBD1 (5 bases). The V end was cut by 5 bases, the J end by 5 bases, with 15 bases between. Germline V gene sequence: CDR1 MGHDK, CDR2 SYGVNS. The CDR3 length is 15 residues. The CDR3 DNA reads TGTGCCAGCAGTACCCGGACACCGTCTACCGGGGAGCTGTTTTTT. It is translated as CASSTRTPSTGELFF.

This clonotype was observed a handful of times. The chain combines TRBV5-5 with TRBJ2-1; TRBD2 matches 11 bases. Germline V CDR1 and CDR2: SGHKS, YYEKEE (reference sequence). The CDR3 contains 15 residues. V was pared by 5 bases and J by 4 bases, with 5 bases of the junction left unmatched. The CDR3 nucleotides are TGTGCCAGCAGTCGGGGACTAGCGGCTTACAATGAGCAGTTCTTC. It codes for CASSRGLAAYNEQFF.

There are a few counts of this clonotype. The chain recombines TRBV11-2 with TRBJ2-7; no reliable D call. The V end lost 0 bases, the J end lost 5 bases, and 17 bases lay between the germline ends. CDR1 and CDR2 from the germline V gene are SGHAT and FQNNGV. The CDR3 runs to 16 residues. The CDR3 is CASSLESGPPRHEQYF. The CDR3 DNA sequence: TGTGCCAGCAGCTTAGAGTCGGGCCCCCCACGGCACGAGCAGTACTTC.

This clonotype was seen a few times. The rearrangement links TRBV18 to TRBJ1-1; TRBD1 aligns across 9 bases. Per the germline V gene, CDR1 is KGHSH and CDR2 is LQKENI. V shed 7 bases, J shed 5 bases, and the junction held 5 bases outside the gene matches. The CDR3 has 13 residues. CDR3 in amino acids: CASLPGQGTEAFF. The CDR3 DNA follows: TGTGCCAGCTTACCGGGACAGGGAACTGAAGCTTTCTTT.

The V call is TRBV5-8, the J call TRBJ1-5; D is perhaps TRBD1 (6 bases). This CDR3 contains 17 residues. Per germline, CDR1 SGHTS and CDR2 YDEGEE. V shed 2 bases and J shed 1 base, with 16 bases lying between them. CDR3 bases: TGTGCCAGCAGCTTACAGGGATTGAGGAAAAGCAATCAGCCCCAGCATTTT. Its protein is CASSLQGLRKSNQPQHF.

This clonotype was detected only a few times. The chain combines TRBV20-1 with TRBJ2-3; possible D gene TRBD1, 7 bases. V was clipped by 5 bases and J by 2 bases, with 20 bases between them. The CDR3 has 16 residues. CDR1 is DFQATT and CDR2 is SNEGSKA in the germline V gene (reference sequence). CDR3 coding DNA: TGCAGTGCTGGACCGACAGGGAGGATGGACACAGATACGCAGTATTTT. Translated: CSAGPTGRMDTDTQYF.

The chain joins TRBV24-1 to TRBJ2-5, with D unclear. The CDR3 is made up of 12 amino acids. Germline CDR1 is KGHDR and CDR2 is SFDVKD. V lost 2 bases, J lost 4 bases, and 4 bases lay in between. The chain's CDR3 is CATSDSRETQYF. CDR3 sequence (DNA): TGTGCCACCAGTGATTCACGAGAGACCCAGTACTTC.

The rearrangement joins TRBV5-6 to TRBJ1-2, with 7 bases identical to TRBD1. V gave up 0 bases and J gave up 3 bases; unmatched junction bases: 8. CDR1 is SGHDT and CDR2 is YYEEEE in the germline V gene. The CDR3 is 16 amino acids. The CDR3 bases are TGTGCCAGCAGCTTGGCCACAGGGGAGGTCGACTATGGCTACACCTTC. This codes for CASSLATGEVDYGYTF.

The rearrangement uses TRBV21-1 and TRBJ1-2. TRBV21-1 is a pseudogene. The CDR3 contains 17 residues. The CDR3 loop reads CASSKALCGRGYYGYTF. CDR3 sequence (DNA): TGTGCCAGCAGCAAAGCGCTTTGTGGACGCGGCTACTATGGCTACACCTTC.

This clonotype occurred a few times. The rearrangement links TRBV5-1 to TRBJ1-3, with 7 nucleotides matching TRBD1. CDR1 and CDR2 from the germline V gene are SGHRS and YFSETQ. This CDR3 has 15 amino acids. Trimming cost V 4 bases and J 4 bases; bases outside gene matches: 8. CDR3 region: CASSQEGAGGNTIYF. CDR3 nucleotides: TGCGCCAGCAGCCAAGAGGGGGCAGGAGGAAACACCATATATTTT.

This clonotype was seen more than once but under ten times. This chain links TRBV12-3 or TRBV12-4 with TRBJ1-5, with 7 bases that match TRBD1. Trimming took 3 bases from V and 0 from J; bases not matched to a gene: 8. The CDR3 has 17 amino acids. The CDR3 protein is CASSFRTGAFSNQPQHF. CDR3 DNA: TGTGCCAGCAGTTTTCGGACAGGCGCCTTTAGCAATCAGCCCCAGCATTTT.

This clonotype was seen only a few times. This chain joins TRBV12-3 or TRBV12-4 and TRBJ1-1, with D possibly being TRBD1 (5 bases). The CDR3 spans 14 residues. Between the trimmed V and J ends, which lost 6 bases and 1 base, there was a span of 12 bases. CDR3 nucleotides: TGTGCCAGCAGCTGGGCCGGGGGGAACACTGAAGCTTTCTTT. This codes for CASSWAGGNTEAFF.

This chain joins TRBV11-2 and TRBJ2-5; 9 bases map to TRBD2. In germline, CDR1 is SGHAT, CDR2 FQNNGV. Unmatched junction bases numbered 18, after V lost 6 bases and J lost 4 bases. The CDR3 extends over 18 amino acids. DNA of the CDR3: TGTGCCAGCAGTTCCGGACATCTCGCGGGGGGGAGAGGAGAGACCCAGTACTTC. Its translation: CASSSGHLAGGRGETQYF.

This rearrangement joins TRBV7-2 to TRBJ2-3, with D possibly TRBD2 on 6 matching bases. CDR1 and CDR2 from the germline V gene are SGHTA and FQGNSA. The CDR3 consists of 17 residues. V lost 5 bases to trimming and J lost 4 bases, with 22 bases between them. The CDR3 reads CASSLFPHSGRPDTQYF. The DNA of the CDR3 is TGTGCCAGCAGCCTATTCCCACATAGCGGCCGGCCAGATACGCAGTATTTT.

As to this clonotype: This CDR3 is missing its conserved last phenylalanine or tryptophan, likely due to a read error. V gene TRBV12-3 or TRBV12-4 combines with J gene TRBJ1-1, with 8 bases matching TRBD1. The CDR3 has 13 amino acids. Losses at the gene ends were 5 bases for V and 4 bases for J; bases not matched to a gene: 3. CDR3 loop: CASSTRGLTEAFS. As DNA, the CDR3 is TGTGCCAGCAGTACCAGGGGGCTCACTGAAGCTTTCTCT.

The chain has TRBV5-1 and TRBJ2-2, with 7 bases matching TRBD2. The junction had 9 bases not matched to a gene; V was cut back by 0 bases and J by 4 bases. Germline V gene sequence: CDR1 SGHRS, CDR2 YFSETQ. The length of the CDR3 is 17 residues. This chain's CDR3 is CASSLVASGRATGELFF. The CDR3 DNA follows: TGCGCCAGCAGCTTGGTGGCATCGGGGAGGGCCACCGGGGAGCTGTTTTTT.